The 30 T cell receptor beta chains reported below all come from one sample, sequenced in a study of shared clonotypes between healthy human individuals. Sequencing used immunoSEQ multiplex PCR; TCRdb keeps in-frame clones, though not all of them. The sample lists roughly 2,500,000 clones, more than 85% occurring once. Material for sequencing was naive CD4+ T cells from PBMCs. Subset specified: CD45RA+ positively selected. All receptors come from a man between 18 and 29 years old in good health. Some clones in this sample may be carry-over from other donors' samples.

Concerning this clone itself: The same CDR3 is also encoded by other DNA sequences in this sample. This chain links TRBV14 with TRBJ2-7; no definite D call. V gave up 1 base and J gave up 6 bases, with 4 bases separating them. This CDR3 region has 11 residues. The germline V gene has CDR1 SGHDN and CDR2 FVKESK. The CDR3 coding sequence is TGTGCCAGCAGCCAAGTGTCCGAGCAGTACTTC. This codes for CASSQVSEQYF. Full variable domain (rest looked up from reference TRBV14 and TRBJ2-7): EAGVTQFPSHSVIEKGQTVTLRCDPISGHDNLYWYRRVMGKEIKFLLHFVKESKQDESGMPNNRFLAERTGGTYSTLKVQPAELEDSGVYFCASSQVSEQYFGPGTRLTVT.

V usage is TRBV5-1 and J usage is TRBJ2-3; 10 nucleotides line up with TRBD2. This CDR3 spans 16 amino acids. The germline V gene encodes CDR1 SGHRS and CDR2 YFSETQ. V was clipped by 0 bases and J by 2 bases; unmatched bases: 3. The CDR3 coding sequence is TGCGCCAGCAGCTTGGGACTAGCGGGTTTCACAGATACGCAGTATTTT. This codes for CASSLGLAGFTDTQYF.

V and J are TRBV28 and TRBJ2-7, with 11 bases aligning to TRBD2. V was clipped by 6 bases and J by 2 bases; unmatched bases: 6. The V gene's germline CDR1 is MDHEN and CDR2 SYDVKM. This CDR3 is built from 15 residues. CDR3 protein: CASSGILAGAYEQYF. The CDR3 nucleotides are TGTGCCAGCAGCGGTATACTAGCGGGGGCCTACGAGCAGTACTTC.

V gene TRBV5-4 combines with J gene TRBJ2-2; unclear D gene. The CDR3 length is 15 residues. Trimming took off 2 bases at V and 1 base at J, with 9 bases between the two ends. Germline V gives CDR1 SGHNT, CDR2 YYREEE (reference sequence). Here the CDR3 DNA reads TGTGCCAGCAGCTTTGGGCGAAGGAACACCGGGGAGCTGTTTTTT. This codes for CASSFGRRNTGELFF.

The gene calls are TRBV11-3 and TRBJ2-3, with 9 bases identical to TRBD2. Per the germline V gene, CDR1 is SGHNT and CDR2 is YENEEA. This CDR3 spans 18 amino acids. V trimming: 1 base; J trimming: 3 bases; junction bases outside the gene matches: 11. This CDR3 reads CASSLGGIAGVATDTQYF. CDR3 in DNA: TGTGCCAGCAGCTTAGGCGGTATAGCGGGAGTAGCGACAGATACGCAGTATTTT.

In nucleotides, the CDR3 is TGTGCCAGCAGTTTAAGTTCGGGAGGGCTGGCAGAGACCCAGTACTTC. This translates into CASSLSSGGLAETQYF. The chain recombines TRBV28 with TRBJ2-5, with 8 bases identical to TRBD2. The CDR3 spans 16 residues. CDR1 is MDHEN and CDR2 is SYDVKM in the germline V gene. V shed 2 bases, J shed 4 bases, and the junction held 9 bases outside the gene matches.

The genes are TRBV30 and TRBJ1-2, with unresolved D. The germline CDR1 and CDR2 sequences are GTSNPN and SVGIG (reference sequence). Trimming cost V 2 bases and J 8 bases, with 12 bases left between them. CDR3 length: 12 amino acids. The CDR3 sequence: CAWSIVVSGYTF. CDR3 nucleotide sequence: TGTGCCTGGAGTATAGTGGTCAGCGGCTACACCTTC.

CDR3 DNA sequence: TGTGCCAGCGCTGGTTTGCGGGCCAAAACCAATGAGCAGTTCTTC. This translates into CASAGLRAKTNEQFF. The J gene is TRBJ2-1, the V gene TRBV7-3; the D gene is possibly TRBD2 (5 bases). The germline V gene has CDR1 SGHTA and CDR2 FQGTGA. The CDR3 totals 15 residues. V lost 8 bases to trimming and J lost 6 bases, with 20 bases between them.

The chain joins TRBV19 to TRBJ2-3; 8 bases align to TRBD1. Germline lookup yields CDR1 LNHDA and CDR2 SQIVND (reference sequence). Trimming took 4 bases from V and 3 from J; bases not matched to a gene: 3. CDR3 length: 14 amino acids. The CDR3 spells CASSKRTGTDTQYF. CDR3 coding DNA: TGTGCCAGTAGTAAACGGACAGGGACAGATACGCAGTATTTT.

The gene calls are TRBV7-9 and TRBJ1-6; D remains ambiguous. This CDR3 is 17 amino acids long. CDR1 and CDR2 (germline): SEHNR, FQNEAQ (reference sequence). V was shortened by 7 bases and J by 4 bases, with 20 bases between the two germline ends. This CDR3 reads CASNFHPPGDYNSPLHF. CDR3 DNA sequence: TGTGCCAGCAACTTCCATCCGCCCGGGGATTATAATTCACCCCTCCACTTT.

This sequence joins TRBV6-1 and TRBJ1-2, with TRBD1 as a possible D gene (6 bases). The CDR3 totals 13 residues. Trimming removed 6 bases at V and 3 bases at J, with 11 bases between. Germline-derived CDR1 and CDR2 are MNHNS and SASEGT. CDR3 amino acids: CASSNRVHYGYTF. CDR3 DNA sequence: TGTGCCAGCAGCAACAGGGTTCACTATGGCTACACCTTC.

V usage is TRBV10-2 and J usage is TRBJ1-5; D is possibly TRBD1 (5 bases). Germline CDR1 and CDR2: WSHSY and SAAADI. The germline V and J ends were trimmed by 6 bases and 5 bases, with 17 bases remaining between them. The CDR3 totals 15 residues. CDR3 sequence reads: CASRGTESIYQPQHF. In DNA, the CDR3 is TGCGCCAGCAGGGGGACGGAGAGTATTTATCAGCCCCAGCATTTT.

In the case of this clone: This sample includes further DNA sequences coding for the same CDR3. CDR3 in DNA: TGTGCCAGCAGTTTAGCGGGATTCTACGAGCAGTACTTC. Translation gives CASSLAGFYEQYF. The V gene is TRBV28, the J gene TRBJ2-7; a possible D gene is TRBD2 (6 bases). Trimming removed 2 bases at V and 3 bases at J, with 8 bases between. The CDR3 has 13 residues. CDR1 and CDR2 from the germline V gene are MDHEN and SYDVKM. Looking up the rest from reference TRBV28 and TRBJ2-7 gives the full variable domain: DVKVTQSSRYLVKRTGEKVFLECVQDMDHENMFWYRQDPGLGLRLIYFSYDVKMKEKGDIPEGYSVSREKKERFSLILESASTNQTSMYLCASSLAGFYEQYFGPGTRLTVT.

This rearrangement joins TRBV18 to TRBJ2-5; D remains ambiguous. This CDR3 contains 13 residues. With 4 bases removed from V and 5 bases from J, the gap between germline ends came to 11 bases. Germline CDR1 KGHSH, CDR2 LQKENI. The CDR3 nucleotides are TGTGCCAGCTCACAGGCTTCCGGGGAGACCCAGTACTTC. Amino acids: CASSQASGETQYF.

V usage is TRBV5-1 and J usage is TRBJ2-5, with D uncertain. The germline V gene has CDR1 SGHRS and CDR2 YFSETQ. V was shortened by 0 bases and J by 5 bases, with 14 bases between the two germline ends. This CDR3 contains 15 residues. The CDR3 here is CASSLGSSTRETQYF. The CDR3 DNA reads as TGCGCCAGCAGCTTGGGTTCCAGTACGAGGGAGACCCAGTACTTC.

J is TRBJ2-4 and V is TRBV30; D remains unclear. The V gene's germline CDR1 is GTSNPN and CDR2 SVGIG (reference sequence). The V end was cut by 3 bases, the J end by 0 bases, with 12 bases between. This CDR3 comprises 15 residues. The CDR3 nucleotides read TGTGCCTGGAGCTCTGCCCCGGGAGCCAAAAACATTCAGTACTTC. Translated: CAWSSAPGAKNIQYF.

To note about this clone: The same CDR3 also results from other DNA sequences found in this sample. The chain recombines TRBV4-1 with TRBJ2-1; D is undetermined. With 0 bases removed from V and 0 bases from J, the gap between germline ends came to 6 bases. CDR1 is MGHRA and CDR2 is YSYEKL in the germline V gene. This CDR3 spans 15 amino acids. CDR3 bases: TGCGCCAGCAGCCAAGATCCGGGCTCCTACAATGAGCAGTTCTTC. Translation: CASSQDPGSYNEQFF.

This clone was detected once. This chain connects TRBV5-1 to TRBJ2-7, with D perhaps matching TRBD2 (6 bases). In germline, CDR1 is SGHRS, CDR2 YFSETQ. The V end was cut by 4 bases, the J end by 6 bases, with 17 bases between. The CDR3 runs to 14 residues. The CDR3 is CASSPRTTLLEQYF. The CDR3 coding sequence is TGCGCCAGCAGCCCTAGGACTACTCTTCTCGAGCAGTACTTC.

The genes are TRBV4-3 and TRBJ2-1; 15 nucleotides match TRBD2. V lost 1 base to trimming and J lost 4 bases; unmatched junction nucleotides: 8. The CDR3 consists of 19 residues. Germline assignment: CDR1 LGHNA and CDR2 YSLEER. The CDR3 reads CASSQGGLAGGLLYNEQFF. CDR3 sequence (DNA): TGCGCCAGCAGCCAAGGAGGACTAGCGGGAGGGTTATTATACAATGAGCAGTTCTTC.

The chain employs TRBV6-6 and TRBJ1-1; D uncertain. V gave up 5 bases and J gave up 2 bases, with 9 bases separating them. This CDR3 contains 13 residues. CDR1 and CDR2 (germline): MNHNY, SVGAGI (reference sequence). CDR3 protein: CASSQIQNTEAFF. CDR3 sequence (DNA): TGTGCCAGCAGTCAGATACAAAACACTGAAGCTTTCTTT.

The chain couples TRBV2 to TRBJ2-2; 7 bases are shared with TRBD1. Germline V gene sequence: CDR1 SNHLY, CDR2 FYNNEI. The CDR3 loop spans 16 amino acids. V shed 9 bases and J 7 bases; nucleotides not matched to a gene: 17. CDR3 sequence reads: CASNDPGQLKDGELFF. CDR3 in DNA: TGTGCCAGTAACGACCCGGGACAGTTGAAGGACGGGGAGCTGTTTTTT.

The chain joins TRBV19 to TRBJ1-2; 8 positions agree with TRBD1. After removal of 7 bases from V and 6 bases from J, the junction contained 7 bases not matched to a gene. CDR3 length: 13 amino acids. Germline V gene lookup returns CDR1 LNHDA and CDR2 SQIVND (reference sequence). As DNA, the CDR3 is TGTGCCAGTACTCCGCTGGGACAGGATGGCTACACCTTC. This translates into CASTPLGQDGYTF.

This sequence joins TRBV10-2 and TRBJ1-2; TRBD1 is a possible D gene (6 bases). Germline loops: CDR1 WSHSY, CDR2 SAAADI. V lost 6 bases to trimming and J lost 6 bases, with 14 bases between them. The CDR3 extends over 13 amino acids. The DNA of the CDR3 is TGCGCCAGCAGAAACAGGGCTGGGGATGGCTACACCTTC. This gives the protein CASRNRAGDGYTF.

This sequence joins TRBV19 and TRBJ2-2; the D gene is possibly TRBD1 (5 bases). Looked up from germline, CDR1 is LNHDA and CDR2 is SQIVND (reference sequence). This CDR3 comprises 15 residues. V was pared by 7 bases and J by 3 bases, with 15 bases between. The CDR3 region is CASTWSRAYTGELFF. CDR3 bases: TGTGCCAGTACTTGGTCCAGGGCATACACCGGGGAGCTGTTTTTT.

The CDR3 protein is CASSIQSGSSYEQYF. CDR3 DNA: TGTGCCAGTAGTATACAAAGCGGGAGCTCCTACGAGCAGTACTTC. V and J are TRBV19 and TRBJ2-7, with TRBD2 matching over 8 bases. V was pared by 2 bases and J by 0 bases, with 3 bases of the junction left unmatched. CDR1 and CDR2 (germline): LNHDA, SQIVND (reference sequence). The CDR3 extends over 15 amino acids.

As concerns this clone: Other nucleotide sequences from this sample produce the same CDR3. The V gene is TRBV5-1, the J gene TRBJ1-1; D not resolved. Germline V gene sequence: CDR1 SGHRS, CDR2 YFSETQ. V gave up 0 bases and J gave up 0 bases, with 6 bases separating them. The CDR3 consists of 14 residues. CDR3 nucleotides: TGCGCCAGCAGCTTGGGGCAGATGAACACTGAAGCTTTCTTT. Translating it yields CASSLGQMNTEAFF.

The rearrangement uses TRBV28 and TRBJ1-1, with D perhaps TRBD1 (5 bases). The CDR3 runs 15 residues. V was shortened by 4 bases and J by 4 bases, with 16 bases between the two germline ends. The germline V gene encodes CDR1 MDHEN and CDR2 SYDVKM. CDR3 nucleotides: TGTGCCAGCAGTTACCCAGCTGGGGGAGGCACTGAAGCTTTCTTT. It translates to CASSYPAGGGTEAFF.

The rearrangement uses TRBV7-6 and TRBJ1-3; D unresolved. The germline V gene encodes CDR1 SGHVS and CDR2 FNYEAQ. The germline V and J ends were trimmed by 2 bases and 0 bases, with 14 bases remaining between them. This CDR3 comprises 17 residues. The CDR3 DNA follows: TGTGCCAGCAGCTTATCCCCTGGACGGAGCTCTGGAAACACCATATATTTT. It yields the protein CASSLSPGRSSGNTIYF.

This clone was counted between two and nine times. Written as DNA, the CDR3 is TGTGCCTGGGATGAGGCGAATGGCTACACCTTC. Residues: CAWDEANGYTF. The V call is TRBV30, the J call TRBJ1-2; D call uncertain. Trimming left V 5 bases short and J 6 bases short, with 10 bases between. There are 11 residues in the CDR3. Germline CDR1 and CDR2: GTSNPN and SVGIG (reference sequence).

The chain is built from TRBV7-2 and TRBJ1-5; maybe TRBD1 (5 bases). The CDR3 sequence is 16 residues long. From germline, CDR1 is SGHTA and CDR2 FQGNSA. The V gene lost 5 bases and the J gene lost 0 bases, with 14 bases spanning the gap. The CDR3 DNA sequence: TGTGCCAGCAGCCCCCAGGCAGGGTTTAGCAATCAGCCCCAGCATTTT. It yields the protein CASSPQAGFSNQPQHF.